Below are 10 T cell receptor beta chains sequenced from a single sample in a study of OX40 agonist ivuxolimab in advanced cancers. The data were produced by immunoSEQ multiplex PCR, yet TCRdb's version contains in-frame clones alone and is incomplete. Of about 37,000 clones in the sample, around 73% are singletons; the top ten hold approximately 22%. Source: CD4+ or CD8+ T cells sorted from blood, taken in a trial of the OX40 agonist ivuxolimab. The origin of the receptors is an adult with an advanced solid tumor such as melanoma, head and neck, liver or kidney cancer.

This chain connects TRBV27 to TRBJ2-7; 8 nucleotides align to TRBD1. Germline V gives CDR1 MNHEY, CDR2 SMNVEV (reference sequence). This CDR3 is built from 12 residues. J gave up 6 bases and V 6 bases, and 4 bases lay outside the gene matches. The chain's CDR3 is CASSPTGVEQYF. The CDR3 DNA sequence: TGTGCCAGCAGCCCGACAGGGGTCGAGCAGTACTTC.

This clone has a handful of counts. V usage is TRBV29-1 and J usage is TRBJ2-3; D might be TRBD2 (6 bases). V was shortened by 4 bases and J by 7 bases, with 12 bases between the two germline ends. This CDR3 contains 12 residues. Germline V lookup: CDR1 SQVTM, CDR2 ANQGSEA. The CDR3 nucleotides are TGCAGCGTTGTCGGGGGTCAAAATACGCAGTATTTT. It yields the protein CSVVGGQNTQYF.

The chain carries TRBV7-9 and TRBJ2-7; no firm D call. The germline gives CDR1 SEHNR, CDR2 FQNEAQ (reference sequence). The CDR3 contains 12 residues. V was cut by 5 bases and J by 2 bases, with 7 bases left in between. In DNA, the CDR3 is TGTGCCAGCAGCATTACTGCCTACGAGCAGTACTTC. This translates into CASSITAYEQYF. The whole variable domain, remainder taken from reference TRBV7-9 and TRBJ2-7, is DTGVSQNPRHKITKRGQNVTFRCDPISEHNRLYWYRQTLGQGPEFLTYFQNEAQLEKSRLLSDRFSAERPKGSFSTLEIQRTEQGDSAMYLCASSITAYEQYFGPGTRLTVT.

The chain couples TRBV18 to TRBJ2-3, with 7 bases fitting TRBD1. V dropped 1 base and J dropped 6; count of bases not matched to a gene: 4. CDR3 length equals 14 residues. CDR1 is KGHSH, CDR2 LQKENI, per germline. The CDR3 protein is CASSPQGASDTQYF. CDR3 DNA: TGTGCCAGCTCACCACAGGGGGCAAGTGATACGCAGTATTTT.

The V and J genes are TRBV7-2 and TRBJ1-5; no clear D gene. Germline CDR1 is SGHTA and CDR2 is FQGNSA. This CDR3 spans 17 amino acids. V was shortened by 1 base and J by 0 bases, with 13 bases between the two germline ends. CDR3: CASSLGSSLYSNQPQHF. CDR3 in DNA: TGTGCCAGCAGCTTAGGGTCGAGCCTCTATAGCAATCAGCCCCAGCATTTT.

The chain recombines TRBV7-6 with TRBJ2-7; D remains unclear. V lost 3 bases and J lost 0, with 15 bases in between. The germline V gene has CDR1 SGHVS and CDR2 FNYEAQ. This CDR3 comprises 16 residues. CDR3 nucleotides: TGTGCCAGCAGCTTCAGACCCGACTCTTTCTCCTACGAGCAGTACTTC. Encoded protein: CASSFRPDSFSYEQYF. Supplemented by reference TRBV7-6 and TRBJ2-7, the full variable domain reads GAGVSQSPRYKVTKRGQDVALRCDPISGHVSLYWYRQALGQGPEFLTYFNYEAQQDKSGLPNDRFSAERPEGSISTLTIQRTEQRDSAMYRCASSFRPDSFSYEQYFGPGTRLTVT.

This clone was seen only a few times. The V gene is TRBV6-5, the J gene TRBJ1-5; D gene ambiguous. CDR3 length: 13 residues. Germline V gives CDR1 MNHEY, CDR2 SVGAGI. V shed 8 bases and J shed 3 bases, with 11 bases lying between them. The CDR3 DNA is TGTGCCAGCCTTAGGTTTTCCAATCAGCCCCAGCATTTT. This codes for CASLRFSNQPQHF.

The chain carries TRBV7-9 and TRBJ2-7; D is perhaps TRBD2 (5 bases). V lost 2 bases, J lost 6 bases, and 17 bases lay in between. This CDR3 is 15 amino acids long. Per germline, CDR1 SEHNR and CDR2 FQNEAQ (reference sequence). CDR3 sequence (DNA): TGTGCCAGCAGCTTACCCGGCTGGGGAGACGGCGAGCAGTACTTC. Translated, it gives CASSLPGWGDGEQYF.

This clone appeared a single time. The chain recombines TRBV29-1 with TRBJ2-3; D may be TRBD2 (5 bases). The CDR3 is made up of 14 amino acids. V was trimmed by 2 bases and J by 3 bases, leaving 12 bases between them. In germline, CDR1 is SQVTM, CDR2 ANQGSEA. DNA of the CDR3: TGCAGCGTTGAACTAGGAGGCGGGACAGATACGCAGTATTTT. It yields the protein CSVELGGGTDTQYF.

This chain uses TRBV2 with TRBJ2-7; TRBD2 aligns across 8 bases. This CDR3 comprises 14 residues. Germline lookup yields CDR1 SNHLY and CDR2 FYNNEI. J gave up 6 bases and V 4 bases, and 8 bases lay outside the gene matches. CDR3 sequence reads: CASSGIAGRGEQYF. CDR3 bases: TGTGCCAGCAGTGGGATAGCGGGGAGAGGCGAGCAGTACTTC. Together with reference TRBV2 and TRBJ2-7, the CDR3 gives the full variable domain: EPEVTQTPSHQVTQMGQEVILRCVPISNHLYFYWYRQILGQKVEFLVSFYNNEISEKSEIFDDQFSVERPDGSNFTLKIRSTKLEDSAMYFCASSGIAGRGEQYFGPGTRLTVT.